This TCR beta chain was identified in a study of cytomegalovirus exposure and HLA in healthy donors. CDR3 length: 17 residues. CDR1 and CDR2 from the germline V gene are SGHNT and YYREEE (reference sequence). J lost 8 bases, V lost 4 bases, and 20 bases had no gene match. The PCR ran on 60 Vbeta and 13 Jbeta primers. Generated by immunoSEQ multiplex PCR, the TCRdb table keeps only in-frame clones and is missing some. The table includes approximately 220,000 clones, 76% detected once. The clonotype was recovered from a man aged 18 to 29 in good health and CMV-seronegative. The sequencing sample was made of PBMCs. The chain uses TRBV5-4 and TRBJ1-1, with TRBD1 identical over 7 bases. The CDR3 here is CASSPPTGPGGVIEAFF. DNA for the CDR3: TGTGCCAGCAGCCCACCGACAGGGCCCGGGGGGGTAATAGAAGCTTTCTTT.